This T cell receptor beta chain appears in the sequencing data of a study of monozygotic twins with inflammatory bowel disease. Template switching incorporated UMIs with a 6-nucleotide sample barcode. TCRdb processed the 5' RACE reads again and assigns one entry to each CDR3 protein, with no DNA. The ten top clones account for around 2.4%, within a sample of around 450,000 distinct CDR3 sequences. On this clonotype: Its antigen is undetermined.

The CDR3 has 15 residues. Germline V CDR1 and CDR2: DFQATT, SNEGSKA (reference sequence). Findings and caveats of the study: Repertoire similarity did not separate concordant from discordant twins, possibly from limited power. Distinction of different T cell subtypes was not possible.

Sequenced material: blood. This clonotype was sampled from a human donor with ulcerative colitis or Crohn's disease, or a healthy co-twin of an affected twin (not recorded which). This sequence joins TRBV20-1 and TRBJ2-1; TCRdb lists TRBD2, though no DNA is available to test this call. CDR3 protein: CSVRTSGRTYNEQFF.